A single sample is the source of the 18 T cell receptor beta chains below, sequenced in a study of cytomegalovirus exposure and HLA in healthy donors. Profiling relied on immunoSEQ multiplex PCR, and the TCRdb table lists in-frame clones only, not all of them. The sample has about 150,000 clones; around nine tenths are singletons. Source material: PBMCs. All receptors come from a man younger than 35 in good health and CMV-seropositive.

This clone was found a few times. A junction end diverges from the germline sequence, so it may reflect a read error. V and J are TRBV30 and TRBJ1-1; 8 nucleotides match TRBD1. CDR1 is GTSNPN and CDR2 is SVGIG in the germline V gene (reference sequence). The CDR3 has 12 amino acids. CDR3 amino acids: CAWSPLPGTGTF. The CDR3 DNA sequence: TGTGCCTGGAGTCCCCTTCCCGGGACAGGCACCTTT.

V and J are TRBV30 and TRBJ2-7; 7 nucleotides match TRBD2. Germline trimming cut 3 bases from V and 7 bases from J; bases unmatched to any gene: 12. The CDR3 consists of 14 residues. CDR1 is GTSNPN and CDR2 is SVGIG in the germline V gene (reference sequence). The CDR3 protein is CAWSYGSGTGEQYF. The CDR3 DNA sequence: TGTGCCTGGAGCTACGGCAGCGGGACGGGGGAGCAGTACTTC.

This rearrangement joins TRBV25-1 to TRBJ2-3; 12 bases map to TRBD2. Germline values: CDR1 MGHDK, CDR2 SYGVNS. This CDR3 has 16 residues. V lost 5 bases, J lost 4 bases, and 7 bases stayed unmatched. In DNA, the CDR3 is TGTGCCAGCAGTTCCGGGACTAGCGGGTTGGCAGATACGCAGTATTTT. Its protein is CASSSGTSGLADTQYF.

This clone was seen just once. The same CDR3 arises from other DNA sequences in this sample as well. V gene TRBV6-5 combines with J gene TRBJ1-5, with TRBD1 matching over 9 bases. Looked up from germline, CDR1 is MNHEY and CDR2 is SVGAGI. CDR3 length: 15 residues. V trimming: 5 bases; J trimming: 0 bases; junction bases outside the gene matches: 2. The CDR3 sequence is CASSRDRASNQPQHF. The CDR3 DNA reads as TGTGCCAGCAGTCGGGACAGGGCTAGCAATCAGCCCCAGCATTTT.

The chain recombines TRBV7-9 with TRBJ1-5; a possible D gene is TRBD1 (6 bases). The germline V and J ends were trimmed by 1 base and 2 bases, with 9 bases remaining between them. Germline loops: CDR1 SEHNR, CDR2 FQNEAQ (reference sequence). This CDR3 is 15 amino acids long. CDR3 residues: CASSLGSGGNQPQHF. CDR3 bases: TGTGCCAGCAGCTTAGGGTCAGGGGGCAATCAGCCCCAGCATTTT.

Remarks on this clone: A junction end diverges from the germline sequence, so it may reflect a read error. This sequence joins TRBV29-1 and TRBJ2-1; 7 bases are shared with TRBD2. Germline-derived CDR1 and CDR2 are SQVTM and ANQGSEA. This CDR3 is built from 14 residues. In DNA, the CDR3 is TGCAGCGTCGAAGGGCTAGCGGTAGACAATGAGCAGTTCTTC. Its protein product is CSVEGLAVDNEQFF.

The chain has TRBV9 and TRBJ1-2, with 8 bases fitting TRBD1. Trimming at V came to 0 bases and at J to 6 bases, leaving 7 bases not matched to a gene. Germline CDR1 reads SGDLS; CDR2 reads YYNGEE. The CDR3 covers 15 residues. The CDR3 loop reads CASSVAQGARDGYTF. DNA of the CDR3: TGTGCCAGCAGCGTAGCTCAGGGGGCGAGGGATGGCTACACCTTC.

This clone was counted once. CDR3 sequence (DNA): TGTGCCAGTAGTATAGGGGGGGAGGTGTTACCCCCTGGCTACACCTTC. Residues: CASSIGGEVLPPGYTF. The chain links TRBV19 to TRBJ1-2; D possibly corresponds to TRBD1 (5 bases). CDR1 is LNHDA, CDR2 SQIVND, per germline (reference sequence). CDR3 length equals 16 residues. V lost 1 base and J 7 bases, leaving 19 bases between the germline ends. Full variable domain (outside the CDR3, taken from reference TRBV19 and TRBJ1-2): DGGITQSPKYLFRKEGQNVTLSCEQNLNHDAMYWYRQDPGQGLRLIYYSQIVNDFQKGDIAEGYSVSREKKESFPLTVTSAQKNPTAFYLCASSIGGEVLPPGYTFGSGTRLTVV.

V is TRBV7-9 and J is TRBJ2-1; weak D call: TRBD1 (6 bases). The CDR3 contains 15 residues. CDR1 and CDR2 from the germline V gene are SEHNR and FQNEAQ (reference sequence). The V gene lost 1 base and the J gene lost 9 bases, with 16 bases spanning the gap. The CDR3 region has the DNA TGTGCCAGCAGCTTAGGACCGCAGGGGCGTACTGAGCAGTTCTTC. Translation: CASSLGPQGRTEQFF.

The chain combines TRBV2 with TRBJ2-1, with a possible D match to TRBD1 (5 bases). The CDR3 has 14 amino acids. CDR1 and CDR2 from the germline V gene are SNHLY and FYNNEI. V shed 5 bases and J shed 7 bases, with 15 bases lying between them. In DNA form, the CDR3 reads TGTGCCAGCAGTTTAGACAGTTTGGGTAATGAGCAGTTCTTC. Protein: CASSLDSLGNEQFF.

The gene calls are TRBV4-2 and TRBJ2-1; D call uncertain. The germline gives CDR1 LGHNA, CDR2 YNFKEQ. V was cut by 7 bases and J by 6 bases, with 19 bases left in between. CDR3 length: 15 residues. CDR3 bases: TGTGCCAGCACGCAGTGGGCGAACTCCCTCAATGAGCAGTTCTTC. Encoded protein: CASTQWANSLNEQFF.

The chain combines TRBV6-5 with TRBJ2-7; TRBD2 matches 9 bases. Germline V lookup: CDR1 MNHEY, CDR2 SVGAGI. J was trimmed by 3 bases and V by 2 bases; bases with no gene match: 5. CDR3 length: 15 residues. The CDR3 DNA reads as TGTGCCAGCAGTTACGGCCTGCGGGAGGGCTACGAGCAGTACTTC. Translation gives CASSYGLREGYEQYF.

V usage is TRBV6-5 and J usage is TRBJ1-1; D is unclear. This CDR3 has 13 residues. From germline, CDR1 is MNHEY and CDR2 SVGAGI. V lost 3 bases to trimming and J lost 4 bases, with 9 bases between them. CDR3 nucleotides: TGTGCCAGCAGTTATACGGGAAGCACTGAAGCTTTCTTT. Its protein is CASSYTGSTEAFF.

The rearrangement links TRBV18 to TRBJ2-7; 9 nucleotides line up with TRBD1. This CDR3 region has 15 residues. The germline V gene encodes CDR1 KGHSH and CDR2 LQKENI. V shed 6 bases, J shed 2 bases, and the junction held 8 bases outside the gene matches. CDR3: CASSLPGQGPYEQYF. CDR3 DNA: TGTGCCAGCTCCCTTCCGGGACAGGGTCCCTACGAGCAGTACTTC.

V usage is TRBV19 and J usage is TRBJ1-5, with unresolved D. The CDR3 is 16 amino acids. The V and J ends lost 7 bases and 0 bases respectively, with 16 bases between them. CDR1 LNHDA and CDR2 SQIVND come from the germline V gene (reference sequence). DNA for the CDR3: TGTGCCAGTACCCCCTGGGGAGGGTATAGCAATCAGCCCCAGCATTTT. Translating it yields CASTPWGGYSNQPQHF.

The rearrangement uses TRBV11-3 and TRBJ2-7, with TRBD2 matching over 7 bases. Per the germline V gene, CDR1 is SGHNT and CDR2 is YENEEA. The CDR3 loop spans 14 amino acids. V lost 5 bases, J lost 3 bases, and 7 bases stayed unmatched. The CDR3 DNA reads TGTGCCAGCAGCCCAGGGCCTAGCGGCTACGAGCAGTACTTC. Protein sequence: CASSPGPSGYEQYF. Based on the CDR3 plus reference TRBV11-3 and TRBJ2-7, the full variable domain is EAGVVQSPRYKIIEKKQPVAFWCNPISGHNTLYWYLQNLGQGPELLIRYENEEAVDDSQLPKDRFSAERLKGVDSTLKIQPAELGDSAVYLCASSPGPSGYEQYFGPGTRLTVT.

The rearrangement uses TRBV27 and TRBJ2-2, with D unclear. This CDR3 contains 15 residues. Per germline, CDR1 MNHEY and CDR2 SMNVEV (reference sequence). V was shortened by 8 bases and J by 4 bases, with 17 bases between the two germline ends. The CDR3: CASRLPRSPTGELFF. DNA for the CDR3: TGTGCCAGCCGTCTCCCCCGGTCCCCCACCGGGGAGCTGTTTTTT.

The chain has TRBV6-5 and TRBJ2-1, with unresolved D. With 0 bases removed from V and 12 bases from J, the gap between germline ends came to 18 bases. This CDR3 has 15 amino acids. From germline, CDR1 is MNHEY and CDR2 SVGAGI. CDR3 nucleotides: TGTGCCAGCAGTTACTCTCCAGCTAACAATGAGGTGCAGTTCTTC. It encodes CASSYSPANNEVQFF.